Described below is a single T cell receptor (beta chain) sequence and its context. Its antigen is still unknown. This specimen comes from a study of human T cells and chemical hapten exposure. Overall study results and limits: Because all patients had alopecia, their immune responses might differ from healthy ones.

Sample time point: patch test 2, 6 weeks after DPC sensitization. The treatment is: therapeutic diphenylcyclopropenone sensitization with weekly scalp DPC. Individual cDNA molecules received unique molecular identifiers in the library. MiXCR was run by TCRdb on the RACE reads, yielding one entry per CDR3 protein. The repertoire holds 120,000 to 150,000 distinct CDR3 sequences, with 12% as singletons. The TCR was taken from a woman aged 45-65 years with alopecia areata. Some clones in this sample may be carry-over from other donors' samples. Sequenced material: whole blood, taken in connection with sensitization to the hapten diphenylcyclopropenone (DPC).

This CDR3 reads CASSPLGQGAKNIQYF. The CDR3, as DNA: TGTGCCAGCTCACCCCTGGGGCAGGGGGCCAAAAACATTCAGTACTTC. The chain uses TRBV18 and TRBJ2-4; TRBD1 is a possible D gene (6 bases). CDR3 length: 16 residues. V lost 3 bases and J 1 base, leaving 13 bases between the germline ends. CDR1 KGHSH and CDR2 LQKENI come from the germline V gene. The variable domain in full, completed from reference TRBV18 and TRBJ2-4, reads NAGVMQNPRHLVRRRGQEARLRCSPMKGHSHVYWYRQLPEEGLKFMVYLQKENIIDESGMPKERFSAEFPKEGPSILRIQQVVRGDSAAYFCASSPLGQGAKNIQYFGAGTRLSVL.